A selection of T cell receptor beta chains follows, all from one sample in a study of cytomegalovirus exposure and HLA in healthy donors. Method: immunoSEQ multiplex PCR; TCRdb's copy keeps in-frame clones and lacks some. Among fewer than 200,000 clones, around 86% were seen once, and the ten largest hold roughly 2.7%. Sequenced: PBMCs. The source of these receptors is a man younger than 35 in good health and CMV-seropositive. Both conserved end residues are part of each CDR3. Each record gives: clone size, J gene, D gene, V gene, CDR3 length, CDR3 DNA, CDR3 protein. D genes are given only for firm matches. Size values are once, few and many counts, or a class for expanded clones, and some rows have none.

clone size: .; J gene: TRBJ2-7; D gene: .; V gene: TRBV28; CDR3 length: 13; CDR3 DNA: TGTGCCAGCAGTTTAACGTCGGGATACGAGCAGTACTTC; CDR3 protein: CASSLTSGYEQYF
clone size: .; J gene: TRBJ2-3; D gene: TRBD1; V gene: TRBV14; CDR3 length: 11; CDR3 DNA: TGTGCCAGCAGCCAGGGACAGGGCCCGCATTTT; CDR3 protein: CASSQGQGPHF
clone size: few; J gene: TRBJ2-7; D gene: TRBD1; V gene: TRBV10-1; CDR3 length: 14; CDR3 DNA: TGCGCCAGCAACGGGACAGGGGCGTCCTACGAGCAGTACTTC; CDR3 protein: CASNGTGASYEQYF
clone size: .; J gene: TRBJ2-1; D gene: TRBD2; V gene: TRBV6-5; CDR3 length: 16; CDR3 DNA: TGTGCCAGCAGTTACTCTAGCGGGACCACAGGGAATGAGCAGTTCTTC; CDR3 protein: CASSYSSGTTGNEQFF
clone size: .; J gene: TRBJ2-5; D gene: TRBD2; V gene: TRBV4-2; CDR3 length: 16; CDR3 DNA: TGTGCCAGCAGCCGATTCCTAGCGGGACGGCGGGAGACCCAGTACTTC; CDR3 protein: CASSRFLAGRRETQYF
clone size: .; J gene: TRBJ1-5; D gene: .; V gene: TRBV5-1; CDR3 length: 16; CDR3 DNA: TGCGCCAGCAGCTTGGAGCCTACGATCGGCAATCAGCCCCAGCATTTT; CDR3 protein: CASSLEPTIGNQPQHF
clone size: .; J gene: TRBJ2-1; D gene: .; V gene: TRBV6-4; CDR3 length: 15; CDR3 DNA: TGTGCCAGCAGTGAGACAGTCGAGGTCTCCAATGAGCAGTTCTTC; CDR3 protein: CASSETVEVSNEQFF
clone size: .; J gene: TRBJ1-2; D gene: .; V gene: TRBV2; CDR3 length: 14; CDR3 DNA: TGTGCCAGCAATGGCGACCTTACAGGGTATGGCTACACCTTC; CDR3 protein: CASNGDLTGYGYTF
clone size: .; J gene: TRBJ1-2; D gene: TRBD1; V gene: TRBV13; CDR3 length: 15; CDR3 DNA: TGTGCCAGCAGCCCAGCAGGGGGTCATTTTTGGGGCTACACCTTC; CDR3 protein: CASSPAGGHFWGYTF
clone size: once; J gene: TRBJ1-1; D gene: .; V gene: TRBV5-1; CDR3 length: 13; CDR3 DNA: TGCGCCAGCAGCTTGACGGTGAACACTGAAGCTTTCTTT; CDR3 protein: CASSLTVNTEAFF
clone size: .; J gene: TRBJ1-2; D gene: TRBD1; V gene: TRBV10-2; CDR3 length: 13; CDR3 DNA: TGCGCCAGCAGGGACCGTACAGGGGGCTGGGTCGCCTTC; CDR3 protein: CASRDRTGGWVAF
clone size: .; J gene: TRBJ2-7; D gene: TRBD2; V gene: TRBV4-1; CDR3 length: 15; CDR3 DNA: TGCGCCAGCAGCCAAGTTTCAGCGGGGACCTACGAGCAGTACTTC; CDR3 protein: CASSQVSAGTYEQYF
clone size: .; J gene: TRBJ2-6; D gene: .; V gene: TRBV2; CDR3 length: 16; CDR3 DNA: TGTGCCGGTCACGAGTCAGGGGTCCCTGGGGCCAACGTCCTGACTTTC; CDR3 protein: CAGHESGVPGANVLTF
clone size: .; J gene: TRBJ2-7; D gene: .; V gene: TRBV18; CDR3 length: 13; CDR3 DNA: TGTGCCAGCTCACCCGGGGGGCAGGGTGAGCAGTACTTC; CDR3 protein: CASSPGGQGEQYF
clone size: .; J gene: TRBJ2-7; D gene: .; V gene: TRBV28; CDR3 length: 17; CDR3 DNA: TGTGCCAGCAGTTTTGGGGACACGGGTATGCGGGCCGAGGAGCAGTACTTC; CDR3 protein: CASSFGDTGMRAEEQYF
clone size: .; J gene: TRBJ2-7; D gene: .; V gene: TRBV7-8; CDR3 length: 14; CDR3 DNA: TGTGCCAGCAGCCCCCCCGCTGGGCCCTACGAGCAGTACTTC; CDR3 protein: CASSPPAGPYEQYF
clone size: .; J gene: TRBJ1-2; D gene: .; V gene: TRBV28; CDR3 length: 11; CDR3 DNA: TGTGCCAGCAGTTTAGAAGGGGTTCACACCTTC; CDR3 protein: CASSLEGVHTF
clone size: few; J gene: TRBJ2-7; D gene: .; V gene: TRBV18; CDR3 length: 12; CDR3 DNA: TGTGCCAGCTCACCCCGAGGATACGAGCAGTACTTC; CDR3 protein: CASSPRGYEQYF
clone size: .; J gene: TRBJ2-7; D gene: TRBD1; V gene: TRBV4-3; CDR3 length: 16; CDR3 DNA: TGCGCCAGCAGCCAAGAGTCCCCGGGACAGGGTTACGAGCAGTACTTC; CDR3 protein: CASSQESPGQGYEQYF
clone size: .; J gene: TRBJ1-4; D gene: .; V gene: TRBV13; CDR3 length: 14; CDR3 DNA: TGTGCCAGCAGCTTAGGGTCTATGAGCGAAAAACTGTTTTTT; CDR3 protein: CASSLGSMSEKLFF
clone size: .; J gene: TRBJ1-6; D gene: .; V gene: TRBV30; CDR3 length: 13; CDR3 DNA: TGTGCCTGGACCTACAGGGACCGGTCACCCCTCCACTTT; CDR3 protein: CAWTYRDRSPLHF
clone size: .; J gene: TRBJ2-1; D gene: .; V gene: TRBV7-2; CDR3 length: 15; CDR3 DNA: TGTGCCAGCAGCTTAGGGAGGGCCTCCTACAATGAGCAGTTCTTC; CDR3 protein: CASSLGRASYNEQFF
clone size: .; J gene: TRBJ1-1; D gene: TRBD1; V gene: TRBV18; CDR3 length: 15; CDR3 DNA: TGTGCCAGCTCACCACAAGGACAGGGTGGCACTGAAGCTTTCTTT; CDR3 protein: CASSPQGQGGTEAFF
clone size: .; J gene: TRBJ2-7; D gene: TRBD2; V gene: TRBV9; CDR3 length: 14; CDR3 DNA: TGTGCCAGCAGCGTTAGCGGGAGAACCTACGAGCAGTACTTC; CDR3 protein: CASSVSGRTYEQYF
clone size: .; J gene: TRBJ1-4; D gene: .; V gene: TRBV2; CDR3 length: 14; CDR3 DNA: TGTGCCAGCAGTGACAAGGGGTTTAATGAAAAACTGTTTTTT; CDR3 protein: CASSDKGFNEKLFF
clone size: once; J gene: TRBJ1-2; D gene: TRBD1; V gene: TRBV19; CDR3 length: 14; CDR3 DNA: TGTGCCAGTAGGAAGCAGGGGGCAAACTATGGCTACACCTTC; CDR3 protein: CASRKQGANYGYTF
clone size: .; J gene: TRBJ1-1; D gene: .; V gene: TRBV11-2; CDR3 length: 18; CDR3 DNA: TGTGCCAGCAGCTCCCCCCCTGGGGCAGGATCCATGAACACTGAAGCTTTCTTT; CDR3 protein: CASSSPPGAGSMNTEAFF
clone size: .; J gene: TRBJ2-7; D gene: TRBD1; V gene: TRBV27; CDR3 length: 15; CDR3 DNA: TGTGCCAGCAGTTTTAGAGGACAGGGGTTCCACGAGCAGTACTTC; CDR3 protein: CASSFRGQGFHEQYF
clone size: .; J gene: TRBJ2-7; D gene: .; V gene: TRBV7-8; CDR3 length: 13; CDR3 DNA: TGTGCCAGCAGGGGGAGCGGGCTCTACGAGCAGTACTTC; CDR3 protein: CASRGSGLYEQYF
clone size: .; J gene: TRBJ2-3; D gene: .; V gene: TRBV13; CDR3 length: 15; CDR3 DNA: TGTGCCAGCAGCTTAGAAGCCCATAACACAGATACGCAGTATTTT; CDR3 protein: CASSLEAHNTDTQYF
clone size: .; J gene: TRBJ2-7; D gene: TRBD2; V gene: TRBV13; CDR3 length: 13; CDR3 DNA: TGTGCCAGTAGCGGGCCGAACTCCTACGAGCAGTACTTC; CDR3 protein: CASSGPNSYEQYF
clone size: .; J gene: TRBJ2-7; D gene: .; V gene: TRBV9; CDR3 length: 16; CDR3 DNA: TGTGCCAGCAGCCCCCGCGCGGGCACGACTGCCTACGAGCAGTACTTC; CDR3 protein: CASSPRAGTTAYEQYF
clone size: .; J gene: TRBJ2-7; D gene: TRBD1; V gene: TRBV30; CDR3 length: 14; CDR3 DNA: TGTGCCTGGCGACGGAGACAGGGGGACTACGAGCAGTACTTC; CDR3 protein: CAWRRRQGDYEQYF
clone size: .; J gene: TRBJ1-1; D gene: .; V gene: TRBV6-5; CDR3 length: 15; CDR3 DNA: TGTGCCACCATACTCGCTCCTACAGGGAACACTGAAGCTTTCTTT; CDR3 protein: CATILAPTGNTEAFF
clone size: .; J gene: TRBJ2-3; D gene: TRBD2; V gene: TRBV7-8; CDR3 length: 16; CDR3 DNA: TGTGCCAGCAGCTTAAATGGAGCGGGAAAGGCAGATACGCAGTATTTT; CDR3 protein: CASSLNGAGKADTQYF
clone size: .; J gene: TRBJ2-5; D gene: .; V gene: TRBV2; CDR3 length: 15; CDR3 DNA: TGTGCCAGCAGCCGCCCTAATCAGGGCCAAGAGACCCAGTACTTC; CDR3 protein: CASSRPNQGQETQYF
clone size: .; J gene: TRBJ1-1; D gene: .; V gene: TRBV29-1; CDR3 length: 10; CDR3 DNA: TGCAGCGTAGCAAACACTGAAGCTTTCTTT; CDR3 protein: CSVANTEAFF
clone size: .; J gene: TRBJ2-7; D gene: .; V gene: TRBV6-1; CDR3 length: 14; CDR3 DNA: TGTGCCAGCAGTGTTCAGGTTTCTTCCTACGAGCAGTACTTC; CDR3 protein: CASSVQVSSYEQYF
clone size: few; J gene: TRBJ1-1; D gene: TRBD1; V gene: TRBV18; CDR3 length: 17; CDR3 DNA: TGTGCCAGCTCACCACCGGCGACAGGGATAAGTAGGACTGAAGCTTTCTTT; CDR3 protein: CASSPPATGISRTEAFF
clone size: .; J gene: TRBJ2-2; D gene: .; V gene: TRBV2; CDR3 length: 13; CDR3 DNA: TGTGCCAGCTTACAGGGCAACACCGGGGAGCTGTTTTTT; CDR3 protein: CASLQGNTGELFF